At least ten counts were recorded for the clone carrying this T cell receptor beta chain. Unique molecular identifiers tagged the TCRbeta library. TCRdb redid the calling of the PCR reads with MiXCR, one entry per CDR3 protein. The data show just over 950,000 distinct CDR3 sequences, about 31% seen once. The entry originates in a study of T-cell reconstitution after alpha-beta-depleted transplantation in children. V was clipped by 0 bases and J by 10 bases, with 13 bases between them. This CDR3 is 14 amino acids long. The chain carries TRBV12-3 or TRBV12-4 and TRBJ2-1; D is perhaps TRBD1 (6 bases). The sequenced sample was PBMCs, mostly from graft donor cells, obtained 360 days after TCRalphabeta/CD19-depleted stem cell transplant. The TCR originated in a boy under two years old who had a stem cell transplant for SCID, so the T cells may come from the graft donor. The CDR3 is CASSLALGAREQFF. The CDR3, as DNA: TGTGCCAGCAGTTTAGCGCTGGGGGCAAGGGAGCAGTTCTTC.